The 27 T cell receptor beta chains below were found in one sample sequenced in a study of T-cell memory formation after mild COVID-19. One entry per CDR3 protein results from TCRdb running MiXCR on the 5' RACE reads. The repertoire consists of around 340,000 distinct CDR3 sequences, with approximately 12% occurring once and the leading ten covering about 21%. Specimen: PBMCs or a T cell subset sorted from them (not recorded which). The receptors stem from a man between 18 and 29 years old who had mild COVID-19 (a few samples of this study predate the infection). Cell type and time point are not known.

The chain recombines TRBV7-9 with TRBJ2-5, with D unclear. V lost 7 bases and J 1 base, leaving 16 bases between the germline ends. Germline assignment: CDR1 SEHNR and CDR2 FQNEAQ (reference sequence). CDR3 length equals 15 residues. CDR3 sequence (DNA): TGTGCCAGCACCCTCGGTCGAGGTTTCCAAGAGACCCAGTACTTC. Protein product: CASTLGRGFQETQYF.

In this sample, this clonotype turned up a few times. The CDR3 region is CASSVVGTRNTEAFF. Here the CDR3 DNA reads TGTGCCAGCAGCGTAGTGGGGACACGAAACACTGAAGCTTTCTTT. The chain links TRBV9 to TRBJ1-1; TRBD1 might be the D (6 bases). There are 15 residues in the CDR3. The germline V gene encodes CDR1 SGDLS and CDR2 YYNGEE. Trimming removed 0 bases at V and 2 bases at J, with 11 bases between.

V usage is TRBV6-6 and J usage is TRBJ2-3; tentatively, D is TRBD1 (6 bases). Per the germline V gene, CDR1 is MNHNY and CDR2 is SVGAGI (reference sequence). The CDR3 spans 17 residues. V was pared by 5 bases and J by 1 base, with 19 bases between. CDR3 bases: TGTGCCAGCAGTCAATCCGGGACAAACCTGGGCACAGATACGCAGTATTTT. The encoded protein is CASSQSGTNLGTDTQYF.

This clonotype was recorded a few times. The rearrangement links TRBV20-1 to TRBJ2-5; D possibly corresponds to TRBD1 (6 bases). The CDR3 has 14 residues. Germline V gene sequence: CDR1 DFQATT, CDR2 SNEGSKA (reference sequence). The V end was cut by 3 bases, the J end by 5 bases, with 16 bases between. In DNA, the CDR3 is TGCAGTGCTAGGCGTGGCGCTAGGGGGGAGACCCAGTACTTC. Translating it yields CSARRGARGETQYF.

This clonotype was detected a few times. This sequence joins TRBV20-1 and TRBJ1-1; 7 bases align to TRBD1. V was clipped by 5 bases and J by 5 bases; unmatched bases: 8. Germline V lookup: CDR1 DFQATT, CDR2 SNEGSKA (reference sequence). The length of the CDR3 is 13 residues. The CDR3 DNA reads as TGCAGTGCTGGAAGGACAGGTCTAACTGAAGCTTTCTTT. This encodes CSAGRTGLTEAFF.

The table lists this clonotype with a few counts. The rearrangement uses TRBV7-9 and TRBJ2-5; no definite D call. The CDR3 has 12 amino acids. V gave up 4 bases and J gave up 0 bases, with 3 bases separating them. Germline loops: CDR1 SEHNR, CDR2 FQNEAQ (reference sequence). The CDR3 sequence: CASSSYQETQYF. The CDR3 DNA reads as TGTGCCAGCAGCTCGTACCAAGAGACCCAGTACTTC.

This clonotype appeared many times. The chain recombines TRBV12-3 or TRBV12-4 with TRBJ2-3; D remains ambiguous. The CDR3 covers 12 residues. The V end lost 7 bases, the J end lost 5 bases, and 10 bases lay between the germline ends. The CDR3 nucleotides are TGTGCCAGCAAGGGTGTCGGAGATACGCAGTATTTT. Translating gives CASKGVGDTQYF.

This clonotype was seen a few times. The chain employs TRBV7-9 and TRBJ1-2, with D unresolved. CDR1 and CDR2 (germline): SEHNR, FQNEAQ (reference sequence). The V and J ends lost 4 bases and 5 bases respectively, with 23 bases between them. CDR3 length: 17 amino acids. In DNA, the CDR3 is TGTGCCAGCAGCTCCGCACCGGGCCAGAGTATTTCTTATGGCTACACCTTC. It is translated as CASSSAPGQSISYGYTF.

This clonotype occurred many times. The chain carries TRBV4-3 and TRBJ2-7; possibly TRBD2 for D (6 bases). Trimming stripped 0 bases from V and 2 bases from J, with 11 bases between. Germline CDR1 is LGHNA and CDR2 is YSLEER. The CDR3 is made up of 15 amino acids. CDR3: CASSQDPGETYEQYF. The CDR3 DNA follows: TGCGCCAGCAGCCAAGATCCGGGGGAAACCTACGAGCAGTACTTC.

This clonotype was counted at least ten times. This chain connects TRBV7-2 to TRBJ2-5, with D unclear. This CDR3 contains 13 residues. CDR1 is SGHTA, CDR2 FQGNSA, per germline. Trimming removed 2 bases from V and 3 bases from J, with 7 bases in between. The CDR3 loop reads CASSLSWEETQYF. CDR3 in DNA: TGTGCCAGCAGCTTAAGTTGGGAAGAGACCCAGTACTTC.

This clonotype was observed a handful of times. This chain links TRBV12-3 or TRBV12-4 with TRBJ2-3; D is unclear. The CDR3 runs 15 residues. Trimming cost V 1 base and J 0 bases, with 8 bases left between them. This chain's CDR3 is CASSLGALSTDTQYF. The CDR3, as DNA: TGTGCCAGCAGTTTAGGGGCGCTAAGCACAGATACGCAGTATTTT.

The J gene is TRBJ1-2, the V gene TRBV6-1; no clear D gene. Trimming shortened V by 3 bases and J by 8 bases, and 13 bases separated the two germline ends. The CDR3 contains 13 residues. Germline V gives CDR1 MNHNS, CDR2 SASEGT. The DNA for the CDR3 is TGTGCCAGCAGTGAGATCGGGGTCGGGGGCTACACCTTC. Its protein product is CASSEIGVGGYTF.

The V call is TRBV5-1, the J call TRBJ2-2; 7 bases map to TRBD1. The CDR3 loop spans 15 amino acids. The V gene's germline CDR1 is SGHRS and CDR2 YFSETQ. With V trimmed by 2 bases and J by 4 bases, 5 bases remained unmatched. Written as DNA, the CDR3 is TGCGCCAGCAGCTTCCGGGACAGAGTCACCGGGGAGCTGTTTTTT. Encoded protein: CASSFRDRVTGELFF.

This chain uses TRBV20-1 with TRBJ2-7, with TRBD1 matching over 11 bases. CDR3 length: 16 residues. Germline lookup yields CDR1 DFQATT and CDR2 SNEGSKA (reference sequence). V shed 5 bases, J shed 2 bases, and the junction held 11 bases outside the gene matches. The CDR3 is CSAPGTGDRGAYEQYV. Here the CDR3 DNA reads TGCAGTGCTCCCGGTACCGGGGACAGGGGGGCCTACGAGCAGTACGTC.

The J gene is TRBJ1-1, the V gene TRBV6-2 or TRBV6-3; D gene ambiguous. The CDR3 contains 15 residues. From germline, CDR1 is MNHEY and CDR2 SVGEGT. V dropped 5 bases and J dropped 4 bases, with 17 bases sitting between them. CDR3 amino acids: CASSPFEGSATEAFF. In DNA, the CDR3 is TGTGCCAGCAGTCCCTTCGAAGGGTCGGCCACTGAAGCTTTCTTT.

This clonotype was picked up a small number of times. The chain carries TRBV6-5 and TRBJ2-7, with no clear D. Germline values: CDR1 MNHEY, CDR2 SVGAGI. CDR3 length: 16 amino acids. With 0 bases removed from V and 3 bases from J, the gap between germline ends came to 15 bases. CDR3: CASSYSPSDQHYEQYF. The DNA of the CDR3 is TGTGCCAGCAGTTACTCACCCTCGGACCAGCACTACGAGCAGTACTTC.

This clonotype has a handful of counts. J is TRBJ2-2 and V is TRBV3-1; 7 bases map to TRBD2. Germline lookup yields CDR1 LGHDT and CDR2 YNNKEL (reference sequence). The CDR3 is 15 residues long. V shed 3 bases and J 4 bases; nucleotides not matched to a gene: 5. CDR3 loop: CASSQSGGSTGELFF. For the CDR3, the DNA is TGTGCCAGCAGCCAGTCGGGGGGTTCCACCGGGGAGCTGTTTTTT.

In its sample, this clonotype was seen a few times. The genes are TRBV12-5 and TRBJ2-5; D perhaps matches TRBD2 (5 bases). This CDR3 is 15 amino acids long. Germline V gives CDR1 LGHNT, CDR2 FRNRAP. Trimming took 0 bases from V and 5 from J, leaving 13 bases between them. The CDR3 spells CASGLVLEGVETQYF. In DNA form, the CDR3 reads TGTGCTAGTGGTTTGGTACTTGAGGGCGTCGAGACCCAGTACTTC.

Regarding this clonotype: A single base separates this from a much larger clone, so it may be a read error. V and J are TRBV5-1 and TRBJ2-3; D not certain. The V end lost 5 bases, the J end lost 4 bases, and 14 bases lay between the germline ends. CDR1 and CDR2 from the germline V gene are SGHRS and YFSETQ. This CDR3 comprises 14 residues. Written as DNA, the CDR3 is TGCGCCAGCAGTCTTGATAACAGCCCAGATACGCAGTATTTT. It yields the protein CASSLDNSPDTQYF.

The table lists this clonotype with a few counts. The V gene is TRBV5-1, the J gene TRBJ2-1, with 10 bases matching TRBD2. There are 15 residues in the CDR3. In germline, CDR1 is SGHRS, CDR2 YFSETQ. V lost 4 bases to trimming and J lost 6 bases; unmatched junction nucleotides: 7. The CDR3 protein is CASSNLAGESNEQFF. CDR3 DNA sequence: TGCGCCAGCAGCAACCTAGCGGGGGAGAGCAATGAGCAGTTCTTC. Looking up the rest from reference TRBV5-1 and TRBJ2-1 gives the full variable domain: KAGVTQTPRYLIKTRGQQVTLSCSPISGHRSVSWYQQTPGQGLQFLFEYFSETQRNKGNFPGRFSGRQFSNSRSEMNVSTLELGDSALYLCASSNLAGESNEQFFGPGTRLTVL.

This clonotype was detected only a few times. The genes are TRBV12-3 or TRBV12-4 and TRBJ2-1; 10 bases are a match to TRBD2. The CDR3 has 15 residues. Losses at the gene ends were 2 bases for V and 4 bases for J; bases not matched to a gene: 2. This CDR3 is CASSLSSGGYNEQFF. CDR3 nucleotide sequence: TGTGCCAGCAGTTTATCTAGCGGGGGTTACAATGAGCAGTTCTTC.

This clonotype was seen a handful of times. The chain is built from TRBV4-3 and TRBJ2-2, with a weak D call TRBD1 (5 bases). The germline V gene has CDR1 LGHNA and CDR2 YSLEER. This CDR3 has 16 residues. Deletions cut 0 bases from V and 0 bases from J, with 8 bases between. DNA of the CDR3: TGCGCCAGCAGCCAAGAGCAGGGTACGAACACCGGGGAGCTGTTTTTT. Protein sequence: CASSQEQGTNTGELFF.

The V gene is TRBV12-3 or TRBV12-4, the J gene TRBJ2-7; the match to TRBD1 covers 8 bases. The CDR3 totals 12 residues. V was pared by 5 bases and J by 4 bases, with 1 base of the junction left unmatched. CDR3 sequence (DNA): TGTGCCAGCAGTGGGACAGGATACGAGCAGTACTTC. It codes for CASSGTGYEQYF.

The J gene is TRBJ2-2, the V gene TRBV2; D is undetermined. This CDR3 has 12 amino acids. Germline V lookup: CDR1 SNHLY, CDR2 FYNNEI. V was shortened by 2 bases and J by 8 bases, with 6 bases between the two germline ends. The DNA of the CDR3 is TGTGCCAGCAGTGAAAAGGGAGGGGAGCTGTTTTTT. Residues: CASSEKGGELFF.

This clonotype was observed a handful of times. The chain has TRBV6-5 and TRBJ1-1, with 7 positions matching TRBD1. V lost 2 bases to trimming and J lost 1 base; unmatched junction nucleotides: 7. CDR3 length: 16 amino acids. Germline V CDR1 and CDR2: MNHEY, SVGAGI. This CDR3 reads CASSYPTTGANTEAFF. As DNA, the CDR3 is TGTGCCAGCAGTTACCCAACAACAGGGGCGAACACTGAAGCTTTCTTT.

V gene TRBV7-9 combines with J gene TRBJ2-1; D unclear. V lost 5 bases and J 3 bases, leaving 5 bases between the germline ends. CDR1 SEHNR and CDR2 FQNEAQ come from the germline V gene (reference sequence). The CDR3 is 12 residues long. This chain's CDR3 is CASSPFYNEQFF. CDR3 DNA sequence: TGTGCCAGCAGCCCCTTCTACAATGAGCAGTTCTTC. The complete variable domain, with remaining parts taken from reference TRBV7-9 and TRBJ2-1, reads DTGVSQNPRHKITKRGQNVTFRCDPISEHNRLYWYRQTLGQGPEFLTYFQNEAQLEKSRLLSDRFSAERPKGSFSTLEIQRTEQGDSAMYLCASSPFYNEQFFGPGTRLTVL.

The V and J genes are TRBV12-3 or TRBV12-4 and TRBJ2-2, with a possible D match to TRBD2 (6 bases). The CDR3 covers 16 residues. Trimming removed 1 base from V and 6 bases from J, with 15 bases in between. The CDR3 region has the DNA TGTGCCAGCAGTTTAGAGGCGGGGACCACCGCCGGGGAGCTGTTTTTT. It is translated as CASSLEAGTTAGELFF.